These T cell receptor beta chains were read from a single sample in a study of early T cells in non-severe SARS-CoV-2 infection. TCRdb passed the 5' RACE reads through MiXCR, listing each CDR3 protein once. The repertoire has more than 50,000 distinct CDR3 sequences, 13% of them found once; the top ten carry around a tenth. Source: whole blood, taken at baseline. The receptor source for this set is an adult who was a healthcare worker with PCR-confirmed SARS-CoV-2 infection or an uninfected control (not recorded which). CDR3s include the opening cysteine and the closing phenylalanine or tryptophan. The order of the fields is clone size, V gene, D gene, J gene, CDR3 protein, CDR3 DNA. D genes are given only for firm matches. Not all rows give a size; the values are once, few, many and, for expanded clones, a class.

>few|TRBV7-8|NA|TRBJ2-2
CASSSGRIGELFF
TGTGCCAGCAGCTCCGGACGGATCGGGGAGCTGTTTTTT
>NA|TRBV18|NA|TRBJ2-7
CASSPREANEQYF
TGTGCCAGCTCACCACGGGAGGCGAACGAGCAGTACTTC
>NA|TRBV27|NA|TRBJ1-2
CASSLSHRAEIYGYTF
TGTGCCAGCAGTTTATCCCACAGGGCCGAAATCTATGGCTACACCTTC
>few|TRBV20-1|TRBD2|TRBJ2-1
CSARVASGGNEQFF
TGCAGTGCTAGGGTGGCTAGCGGGGGAAATGAGCAGTTCTTC
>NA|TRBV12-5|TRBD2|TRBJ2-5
CASGLGLARETQYF
TGTGCTAGTGGTTTGGGACTAGCGAGAGAGACCCAGTACTTC
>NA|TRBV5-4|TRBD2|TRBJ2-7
CASSLAGGRTTYEQYF
TGTGCCAGCAGCTTGGCCGGCGGGAGGACAACCTACGAGCAGTACTTC
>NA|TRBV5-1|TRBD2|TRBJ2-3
CASSLVAGTSTDTQYF
TGCGCCAGCAGCTTGGTAGCGGGAACAAGCACAGATACGCAGTATTTT
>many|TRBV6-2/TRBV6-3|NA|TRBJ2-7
CASRPRPHRHPSYEQYF
TGTGCCAGCAGACCTAGACCGCATAGACATCCATCCTACGAGCAGTACTTC
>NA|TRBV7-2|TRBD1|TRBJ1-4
CASSFQGGTEKLFF
TGTGCCAGCAGCTTTCAAGGGGGCACTGAAAAACTGTTTTTT
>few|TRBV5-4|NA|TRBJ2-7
CASSSLLDSNEQYF
TGTGCCAGCAGCTCCCTCCTAGATTCCAACGAGCAGTACTTC
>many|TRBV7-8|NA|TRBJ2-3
CASRWTTFRTDTQYF
TGTGCCAGCAGGTGGACTACCTTCCGCACAGATACGCAGTATTTT
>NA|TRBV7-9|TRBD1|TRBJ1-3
CASSQTGGAENTIYF
TGTGCCAGCAGCCAAACAGGGGGCGCTGAAAACACCATATATTTT
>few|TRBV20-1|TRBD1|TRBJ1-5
CSAVRGSGQPQHF
TGCAGTGCAGTCAGGGGGTCTGGACAGCCCCAGCATTTT
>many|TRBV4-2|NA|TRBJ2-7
CASSHLTSGTTYEQYF
TGTGCCAGCAGCCACCTCACGTCGGGGACCACCTACGAGCAGTACTTC
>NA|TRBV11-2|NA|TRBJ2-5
CASSTGAGPQETQYF
TGTGCCAGCAGCACCGGGGCGGGGCCCCAAGAGACCCAGTACTTC
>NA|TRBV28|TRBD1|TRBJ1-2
CASSYPGGQADGYTF
TGTGCCAGCAGTTACCCAGGGGGACAGGCGGATGGCTACACCTTC
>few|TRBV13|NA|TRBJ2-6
CASSANSGANVLTF
TGTGCCAGCAGCGCAAACTCTGGGGCCAACGTCCTGACTTTC
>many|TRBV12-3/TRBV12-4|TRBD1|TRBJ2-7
CASSLQGGYEQYF
TGTGCCAGCAGTCTACAGGGGGGATACGAGCAGTACTTC
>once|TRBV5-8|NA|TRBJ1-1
CASSPDGGRDTEAFF
TGTGCCAGCAGCCCAGATGGGGGGCGGGACACTGAAGCTTTCTTT
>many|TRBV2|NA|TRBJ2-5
CASSEDGVSRTQYF
TGTGCCAGCAGTGAAGACGGCGTTAGTAGAACCCAGTACTTC
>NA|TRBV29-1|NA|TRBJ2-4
CSVDVQGNYIQYF
TGCAGCGTTGATGTACAGGGTAACTACATTCAGTACTTC
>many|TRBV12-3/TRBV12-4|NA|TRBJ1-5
CASSLLAGNQPQHF
TGTGCCAGCAGTTTACTGGCGGGAAATCAGCCCCAGCATTTT
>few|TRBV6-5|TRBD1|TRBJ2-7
CASSSPGTGLYDEQYF
TGTGCCAGCAGTTCCCCCGGGACAGGGTTATATGACGAGCAGTACTTC
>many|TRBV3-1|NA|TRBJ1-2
CASSLRKGINYGYTF
TGTGCCAGCAGCCTTCGAAAGGGGATTAACTATGGCTACACCTTC
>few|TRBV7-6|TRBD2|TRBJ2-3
CASSLAGGSDTQYF
TGTGCCAGCAGCTTAGCGGGGGGGTCAGATACGCAGTATTTT
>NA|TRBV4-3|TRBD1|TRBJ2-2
CASSHHGQGATGELFF
TGCGCCAGCAGCCATCACGGACAGGGGGCCACCGGGGAGCTGTTTTTT
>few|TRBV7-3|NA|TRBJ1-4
CASSLLPSVAPTNEKLFF
TGTGCCAGCAGCTTACTACCCTCGGTAGCTCCAACTAATGAAAAACTGTTTTTT
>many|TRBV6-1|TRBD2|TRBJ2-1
CASSEEVAGDYEQFF
TGTGCCAGCAGTGAAGAAGTAGCGGGAGATTATGAGCAGTTCTTC
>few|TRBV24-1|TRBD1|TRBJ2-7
CATSGAGTGAYEQYF
TGTGCCACCAGTGGGGCCGGGACAGGGGCCTACGAGCAGTACTTC
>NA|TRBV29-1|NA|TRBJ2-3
CSVGRGGTDTQYF
TGCAGCGTTGGGCGGGGCGGCACAGATACGCAGTATTTT
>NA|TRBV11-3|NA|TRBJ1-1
CASSSIRGSTEAFF
TGTGCCAGCAGCTCAATAAGGGGTTCCACTGAAGCTTTCTTT
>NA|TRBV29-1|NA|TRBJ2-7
CSVVGPGEQYF
TGCAGCGTTGTTGGCCCCGGGGAGCAGTACTTC
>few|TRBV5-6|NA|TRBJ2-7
CVSSYGSSYEQYF
TGTGTCAGCAGCTATGGGAGCTCCTACGAGCAGTACTTC
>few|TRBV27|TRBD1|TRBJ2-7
CATGKIQGSHEQYF
TGTGCCACGGGCAAAATACAGGGGTCCCACGAGCAGTACTTC
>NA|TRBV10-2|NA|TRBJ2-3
CASSGTYGGSTDTQYF
TGCGCCAGCAGTGGGACTTACGGGGGTAGCACAGATACGCAGTATTTT
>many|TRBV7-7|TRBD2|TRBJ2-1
CASSGRGGEQFF
TGTGCTAGCAGCGGGAGGGGGGGTGAGCAGTTCTTC
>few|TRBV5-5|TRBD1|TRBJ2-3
CASSRDSGFTDTQYF
TGTGCCAGCAGCCGGGACAGTGGCTTCACAGATACGCAGTATTTT
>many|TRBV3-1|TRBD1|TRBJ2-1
CASSQGTGWSYNEQFF
TGTGCCAGCAGCCAGGGGACAGGTTGGTCCTACAATGAGCAGTTCTTC
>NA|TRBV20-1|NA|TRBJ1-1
CSARSGNTEAFF
TGCAGTGCTAGGTCAGGGAACACTGAAGCTTTCTTT
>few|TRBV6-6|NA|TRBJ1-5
CASIPLAGRSDQPQHF
TGTGCCAGCATCCCCCTGGCAGGGAGGAGCGATCAGCCCCAGCATTTT
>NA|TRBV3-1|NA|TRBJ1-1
CASSVTGTEAFF
TGTGCCAGCAGTGTTACAGGGACTGAAGCTTTCTTT
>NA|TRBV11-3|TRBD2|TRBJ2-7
CASSLDLAGGPIEQYF
TGTGCCAGCAGCTTAGATCTAGCGGGAGGGCCTATCGAGCAGTACTTC